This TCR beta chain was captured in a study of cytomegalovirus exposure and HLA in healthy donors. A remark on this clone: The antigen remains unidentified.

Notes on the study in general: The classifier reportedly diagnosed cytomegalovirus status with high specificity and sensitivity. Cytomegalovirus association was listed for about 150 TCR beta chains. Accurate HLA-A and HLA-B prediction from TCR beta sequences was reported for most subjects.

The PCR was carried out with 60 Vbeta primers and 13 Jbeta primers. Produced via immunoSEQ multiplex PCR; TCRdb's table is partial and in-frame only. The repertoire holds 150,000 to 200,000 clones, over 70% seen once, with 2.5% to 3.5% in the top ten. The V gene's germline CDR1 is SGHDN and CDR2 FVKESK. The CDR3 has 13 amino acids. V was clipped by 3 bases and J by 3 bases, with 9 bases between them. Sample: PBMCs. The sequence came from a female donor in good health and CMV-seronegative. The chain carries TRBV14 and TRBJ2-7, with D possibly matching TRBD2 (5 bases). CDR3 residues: CASSHGRGYEQYF. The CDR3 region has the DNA TGTGCCAGCAGCCACGGTCGGGGCTACGAGCAGTACTTC. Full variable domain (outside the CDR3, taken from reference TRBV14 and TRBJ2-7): EAGVTQFPSHSVIEKGQTVTLRCDPISGHDNLYWYRRVMGKEIKFLLHFVKESKQDESGMPNNRFLAERTGGTYSTLKVQPAELEDSGVYFCASSHGRGYEQYFGPGTRLTVT.